The 9 T cell receptor beta chains listed next were all sequenced from one sample in a study of OX40 agonist ivuxolimab in advanced cancers. Some clones are missing from TCRdb's copy, which holds only in-frame ones; the method was immunoSEQ multiplex PCR. Among fewer than 85,000 clones listed, about 89% were seen once. The input for sequencing was CD4+ or CD8+ T cells sorted from blood, taken in a trial of the OX40 agonist ivuxolimab. The receptors here all came from an adult with an advanced solid tumor such as melanoma, head and neck, liver or kidney cancer.

The J gene is TRBJ1-6, the V gene TRBV5-4; 10 bases match TRBD1. Trimming removed 6 bases from V and 13 bases from J; junction bases left unmatched: 10. From germline, CDR1 is SGHNT and CDR2 YYREEE (reference sequence). The CDR3 loop spans 14 amino acids. The CDR3 sequence is CASTLPGQGSPLHF. CDR3 DNA: TGTGCCAGCACCTTACCGGGACAGGGGTCCCCCCTCCACTTT.

The chain recombines TRBV4-1 with TRBJ1-2; unclear D gene. Trimming pared 0 bases from V and 2 bases from J, leaving 7 bases between. The CDR3 runs 14 residues. Germline loops: CDR1 MGHRA, CDR2 YSYEKL. CDR3 DNA sequence: TGCGCCAGCAGCCAAGATGGGGAAAACTATGGCTACACCTTC. This codes for CASSQDGENYGYTF.

In regard to this clone: The junction and the germline gene differ at one end; a read error may be behind it. This sequence joins TRBV7-9 and TRBJ2-3, with a tentative D call TRBD1 (5 bases). Germline V lookup: CDR1 SEHNR, CDR2 FQNEAQ (reference sequence). CDR3 length equals 12 residues. DNA of the CDR3: TGTGCCAGCAGCCCGGATCGTAGGGGCAAGCATTTT. It is translated as CASSPDRRGKHF.

V gene TRBV11-3 combines with J gene TRBJ2-3, with 7 nucleotides matching TRBD1. Germline-derived CDR1 and CDR2 are SGHNT and YENEEA. Germline trimming cut 5 bases from V and 3 bases from J; bases unmatched to any gene: 5. The CDR3 covers 14 residues. The CDR3: CASSPGQTTDTQYF. The CDR3, as DNA: TGTGCCAGCAGCCCGGGACAGACAACAGATACGCAGTATTTT.

The chain has TRBV18 and TRBJ2-1, with D possibly TRBD2 on 6 matching bases. V lost 3 bases to trimming and J lost 2 bases, with 11 bases between them. Germline V gene sequence: CDR1 KGHSH, CDR2 LQKENI. The CDR3 consists of 15 residues. The DNA for the CDR3 is TGTGCCAGCTCACCCGGGAGCGGCACCTACAATGAGCAGTTCTTC. It codes for CASSPGSGTYNEQFF. Together with reference TRBV18 and TRBJ2-1, the CDR3 gives the full variable domain: NAGVMQNPRHLVRRRGQEARLRCSPMKGHSHVYWYRQLPEEGLKFMVYLQKENIIDESGMPKERFSAEFPKEGPSILRIQQVVRGDSAAYFCASSPGSGTYNEQFFGPGTRLTVL.

This chain joins TRBV5-1 and TRBJ1-2; D is perhaps TRBD1 (5 bases). CDR1 SGHRS and CDR2 YFSETQ come from the germline V gene. The CDR3 length is 14 residues. V lost 5 bases, J lost 1 base, and 12 bases lay in between. The chain's CDR3 is CASRQDPNNYGYTF. The DNA for the CDR3 is TGCGCCAGCAGACAGGATCCGAATAACTATGGCTACACCTTC.

The chain carries TRBV19 and TRBJ1-2, with a tentative D call TRBD1 (5 bases). Trimming left V 2 bases short and J 5 bases short, with 6 bases between. Germline assignment: CDR1 LNHDA and CDR2 SQIVND (reference sequence). The CDR3 totals 12 residues. The CDR3 nucleotides are TGTGCCAGTAGTATATCAGGGTATGGCTACACCTTC. Its translation: CASSISGYGYTF.

This clone has a handful of counts. The CDR3 region has the DNA TGTGCCAGTAGTACAGCAGGGGGCTACAATCAGCCCCAGCATTTT. Its translation is CASSTAGGYNQPQHF. This chain joins TRBV19 and TRBJ1-5; 8 nucleotides match TRBD1. The CDR3 is 15 amino acids. The germline V gene encodes CDR1 LNHDA and CDR2 SQIVND (reference sequence). V dropped 4 bases and J dropped 3; count of bases not matched to a gene: 5.

J is TRBJ1-5 and V is TRBV5-1, with D tentatively TRBD1 (6 bases). Germline CDR1 reads SGHRS; CDR2 reads YFSETQ. The CDR3 covers 15 residues. V lost 0 bases, J lost 7 bases, and 14 bases lay in between. The CDR3 is CASSLEGESWQPQHF. The CDR3, as DNA: TGCGCCAGCAGCTTGGAGGGGGAATCGTGGCAGCCCCAGCATTTT.